This TCR beta chain was retrieved from a study of PD-1 blockade in classical Hodgkin lymphoma. The data were produced by immunoSEQ multiplex PCR, yet TCRdb's version contains in-frame clones alone and is incomplete. The sample consists of about 86,000 clones, 89% of them appearing once. The CDR3 covers 16 residues. Between the trimmed V and J ends, which lost 5 bases and 2 bases, there was a span of 18 bases. From germline, CDR1 is SGHVS and CDR2 FNYEAQ. Brentuximab vedotin exposure varied among the patients, all of whom had relapsed after autologous stem cell transplantation. Complete response, partial response or progressive disease constituted the best responses recorded. Study-wide findings and caveats: Similar baseline diversity was found in complete responders and newly diagnosed patients. A reduction in baseline TCR diversity was reportedly seen in newly diagnosed patients relative to healthy donors. Factors driving the repertoire differences, possibly disease activity or prior therapy, remain undefined.

Regarding this clone: Its target is unknown.

This TCR came from a human donor with classical Hodgkin lymphoma. The chain has TRBV7-6 and TRBJ2-5; a weak D match, TRBD1 (5 bases). Material: peripheral blood mononuclear cells (PBMCs), obtained before the second cycle of nivolumab. The CDR3 loop is CASSPSPERTQETQYF. The CDR3 nucleotides are TGTGCCAGCAGCCCATCCCCGGAGAGGACACAAGAGACCCAGTACTTC.